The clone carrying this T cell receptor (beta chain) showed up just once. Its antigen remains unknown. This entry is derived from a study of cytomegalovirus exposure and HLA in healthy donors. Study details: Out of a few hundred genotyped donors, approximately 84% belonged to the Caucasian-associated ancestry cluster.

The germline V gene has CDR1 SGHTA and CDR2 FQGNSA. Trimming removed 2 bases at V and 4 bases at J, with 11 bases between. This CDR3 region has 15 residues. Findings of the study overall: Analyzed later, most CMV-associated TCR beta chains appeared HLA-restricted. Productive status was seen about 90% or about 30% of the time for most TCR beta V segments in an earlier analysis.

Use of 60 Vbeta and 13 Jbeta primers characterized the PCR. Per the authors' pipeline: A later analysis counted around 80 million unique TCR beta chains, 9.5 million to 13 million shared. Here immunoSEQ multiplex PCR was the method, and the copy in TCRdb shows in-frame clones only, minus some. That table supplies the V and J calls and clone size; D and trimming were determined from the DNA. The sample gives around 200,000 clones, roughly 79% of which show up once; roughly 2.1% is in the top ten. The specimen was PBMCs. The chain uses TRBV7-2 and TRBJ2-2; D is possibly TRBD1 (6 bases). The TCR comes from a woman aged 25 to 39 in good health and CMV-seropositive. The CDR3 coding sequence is TGTGCCAGCAGCTTATCCGGGACATTCACCGGGGAGCTGTTTTTT. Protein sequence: CASSLSGTFTGELFF.